A selection of T cell receptor beta chains follows, all from one sample in a study of T cells in Graves' hyperthyroidism and ophthalmopathy. MiXCR, applied by TCRdb to the multiplex PCR reads, yields one record per CDR3 protein. Counted here are fewer than 650,000 distinct CDR3 sequences, roughly 14% occurring once; the ten biggest clones make up 3.5% to 4.5%. The sample comprised blood. The source of these receptors is a woman aged 40 to 55 with Graves' ophthalmopathy. The CDR3 runs from the conserved cysteine through the conserved F or W. The D gene is left open where the match is weak. Clone sizes are given selectively: once, few, many, or a class where the clone is expanded.

size: few; D: TRBD2; J: TRBJ2-2; V: TRBV4-2; DNA: TGTGCCAGCAGCCAAGATGGGACTAGCGGCACCGGGGAGCTGTTTTTT; CDR3: CASSQDGTSGTGELFF
size: NA; D: NA; J: TRBJ1-1; V: TRBV6-1; DNA: TGTGCCAGCAGTCCCCCCTCCCTGGGACATGAAGCTTTCTTT; CDR3: CASSPPSLGHEAFF
size: many; D: TRBD1; J: TRBJ1-1; V: TRBV29-1; DNA: TGCAGCGTTGTTCGACAGGGGGCGGACACTGAAGCTTTCTTT; CDR3: CSVVRQGADTEAFF
size: few; D: TRBD1; J: TRBJ2-7; V: TRBV12-3/TRBV12-4; DNA: TGTGCCAGCAGCCAGCCGGGACAGGGGCCCTACGAGCAGTACTTC; CDR3: CASSQPGQGPYEQYF
size: many; D: NA; J: TRBJ2-2; V: TRBV7-2; DNA: TGTGCCAGCACCTTGTCAGGGCCGAACACCGGGGAGCTGTTTTTT; CDR3: CASTLSGPNTGELFF
size: many; D: TRBD1; J: TRBJ1-5; V: TRBV19; DNA: TGTGCCAGTAGTAGCACAGGGGGCGCGGGGCAGCCCCAGCATTTT; CDR3: CASSSTGGAGQPQHF
size: NA; D: NA; J: TRBJ1-1; V: TRBV19; DNA: TGTGCCAGTAGTATCACGGGGGCGGGGAACACTGAAGCTTTCTTT; CDR3: CASSITGAGNTEAFF
size: NA; D: TRBD1; J: TRBJ1-2; V: TRBV20-1; DNA: TGCAGTGCTAAAGCCCAAGGACAGGGGGCACAGGAAGGCTACACCTTC; CDR3: CSAKAQGQGAQEGYTF
size: NA; D: NA; J: TRBJ2-2; V: TRBV20-1; DNA: TGCAGCCCCCGCCCACTAGCGAACACCGGGGAGCTGTTTTTT; CDR3: CSPRPLANTGELFF
size: many; D: TRBD1; J: TRBJ2-5; V: TRBV6-5; DNA: TGTGCCAGCAGTTACTTACAGGGGGCCGGGGAGACCCAGTACTTC; CDR3: CASSYLQGAGETQYF
size: NA; D: NA; J: TRBJ2-7; V: TRBV12-5; DNA: TGTGCTAGTGGCCCGGGACCGGTTAACACCTACGAGCAGTACTTC; CDR3: CASGPGPVNTYEQYF
size: many; D: NA; J: TRBJ2-7; V: TRBV7-2; DNA: TGTGCCAGCAGCTTACCGCAATCCTACGAGCAGTACTTC; CDR3: CASSLPQSYEQYF
size: NA; D: TRBD2; J: TRBJ2-7; V: TRBV20-1; DNA: TGCAGTGCTAGGACCCCTAGCGGGACCGCCTACGAGCAGTACTTC; CDR3: CSARTPSGTAYEQYF
size: many; D: NA; J: TRBJ1-6; V: TRBV15; DNA: TGTGCCACCAGCAGAGATGGCGGACAGAATTCACCCCTCCACTTT; CDR3: CATSRDGGQNSPLHF